Listed below are T cell receptor beta chains from one sample, sequenced in a study of cytomegalovirus exposure and HLA in healthy donors. The method was immunoSEQ multiplex PCR; TCRdb's version includes in-frame clones alone and lacks a portion of them. The sample records 55,000 to 85,000 clones, about 78% being singletons. The specimen sequenced was PBMCs. These TCRs come from a woman aged 35 to 49 in good health and CMV-seropositive. The CDR3 runs from the conserved cysteine through the conserved F or W. The D gene is left open where the match is weak. Rows give clone size only sometimes, using once, few, many, or a class for an expanded clone.

abundance: .
j_gene: TRBJ2-5
d_gene: .
v_gene: TRBV19
CDR3aa: CASSLLWGHEQETQYF
CDR3nt: TGTGCCAGTAGTCTTCTGTGGGGGCATGAACAAGAGACCCAGTACTTC

abundance: once
j_gene: TRBJ2-1
d_gene: TRBD2
v_gene: TRBV27
CDR3aa: CASRVAGGWSYNEQFF
CDR3nt: TGTGCCAGCAGAGTAGCGGGGGGGTGGTCCTACAATGAGCAGTTCTTC

abundance: few
j_gene: TRBJ1-6
d_gene: .
v_gene: TRBV30
CDR3aa: CACKGTGDSPLHF
CDR3nt: TGTGCCTGCAAAGGGACTGGCGATTCACCCCTCCACTTT

abundance: .
j_gene: TRBJ1-6
d_gene: TRBD1
v_gene: TRBV19
CDR3aa: CASSMYQGAVSPLHF
CDR3nt: TGTGCCAGTAGTATGTATCAGGGGGCTGTTTCACCCCTCCACTTT

abundance: .
j_gene: TRBJ1-1
d_gene: TRBD1
v_gene: TRBV9
CDR3aa: CASSRRTGGGPEAFF
CDR3nt: TGTGCCAGCAGCCGACGGACAGGGGGAGGCCCTGAAGCTTTCTTT

abundance: .
j_gene: TRBJ1-4
d_gene: TRBD1
v_gene: TRBV11-3
CDR3aa: CASTRRQGGEKLFF
CDR3nt: TGTGCCAGCACCCGGCGACAGGGAGGTGAAAAACTGTTTTTT

abundance: once
j_gene: TRBJ1-1
d_gene: TRBD1
v_gene: TRBV27
CDR3aa: CASSTPGQGLDTEAFF
CDR3nt: TGTGCCAGCAGTACCCCGGGACAGGGGTTGGACACTGAAGCTTTCTTT

abundance: .
j_gene: TRBJ2-2
d_gene: .
v_gene: TRBV27
CDR3aa: CASSVLSIGFGANTGELFF
CDR3nt: TGTGCCAGCTCCGTTCTTTCTATAGGGTTTGGGGCTAACACCGGGGAGCTGTTTTTT

abundance: .
j_gene: TRBJ1-1
d_gene: .
v_gene: TRBV18
CDR3aa: CASSPVLGHTEAFF
CDR3nt: TGTGCCAGCTCCCCAGTGTTGGGGCACACTGAAGCTTTCTTT

abundance: .
j_gene: TRBJ2-2
d_gene: .
v_gene: TRBV5-4
CDR3aa: CASSSEIGHPELFF
CDR3nt: TGTGCCAGCAGCTCCGAAATTGGACACCCGGAGCTGTTTTTT

abundance: .
j_gene: TRBJ2-4
d_gene: TRBD1
v_gene: TRBV6-6
CDR3aa: CASSLTGGENIQYF
CDR3nt: TGTGCCAGCAGCCTGACAGGGGGCGAGAACATTCAGTACTTC

abundance: once
j_gene: TRBJ1-1
d_gene: TRBD1
v_gene: TRBV27
CDR3aa: CASRTQGAEAEAFF
CDR3nt: TGTGCCAGCAGAACACAGGGGGCTGAAGCTGAAGCTTTCTTT

abundance: .
j_gene: TRBJ1-4
d_gene: .
v_gene: TRBV9
CDR3aa: CASSVDAGPTDEKLFF
CDR3nt: TGTGCCAGCAGCGTAGATGCAGGGCCGACTGATGAAAAACTGTTTTTT

abundance: .
j_gene: TRBJ1-4
d_gene: .
v_gene: TRBV27
CDR3aa: CASTGYDNEKLFF
CDR3nt: TGTGCCAGCACGGGGTATGATAATGAAAAACTGTTTTTT

abundance: once
j_gene: TRBJ2-3
d_gene: .
v_gene: TRBV7-2
CDR3aa: CASSLVSGGTDTQYF
CDR3nt: TGTGCCAGCAGCTTAGTGTCCGGGGGCACAGATACGCAGTATTTT

abundance: .
j_gene: TRBJ2-7
d_gene: .
v_gene: TRBV11-3
CDR3aa: CASSFPGVTYEQYF
CDR3nt: TGTGCCAGCAGCTTCCCAGGGGTCACTTACGAGCAGTACTTC

abundance: once
j_gene: TRBJ1-1
d_gene: TRBD1
v_gene: TRBV5-1
CDR3aa: CASSQDRANTEAFF
CDR3nt: TGCGCCAGCAGCCAGGACAGGGCCAACACTGAAGCTTTCTTT

abundance: .
j_gene: TRBJ1-2
d_gene: TRBD1
v_gene: TRBV6-5
CDR3aa: CASSSEQGLRGYGYTF
CDR3nt: TGTGCCAGCAGTTCCGAACAGGGGCTGAGGGGCTATGGCTACACCTTC

abundance: .
j_gene: TRBJ2-7
d_gene: .
v_gene: TRBV5-6
CDR3aa: CASSLGPQESEQYF
CDR3nt: TGTGCCAGCAGCTTAGGTCCACAGGAATCCGAGCAGTACTTC

abundance: .
j_gene: TRBJ2-5
d_gene: TRBD1
v_gene: TRBV6-6
CDR3aa: CASSPKGQGQETQYF
CDR3nt: TGTGCCAGCAGTCCAAAAGGACAGGGTCAAGAGACCCAGTACTTC

abundance: .
j_gene: TRBJ1-2
d_gene: .
v_gene: TRBV5-6
CDR3aa: CASSGVNYGYTF
CDR3nt: TGTGCCAGCAGCGGAGTTAACTATGGCTACACCTTC

abundance: .
j_gene: TRBJ1-1
d_gene: .
v_gene: TRBV29-1
CDR3aa: CSVRLAGMNTEAFF
CDR3nt: TGCAGCGTTCGGCTCGCAGGAATGAACACTGAAGCTTTCTTT

abundance: .
j_gene: TRBJ2-7
d_gene: .
v_gene: TRBV19
CDR3aa: CASSSPGQSYEQYF
CDR3nt: TGTGCCAGTAGTAGTCCTGGACAGAGTTACGAGCAGTACTTC

abundance: .
j_gene: TRBJ2-5
d_gene: TRBD1
v_gene: TRBV5-1
CDR3aa: CASSLGQGQETQYF
CDR3nt: TGCGCCAGCAGCTTGGGACAGGGTCAAGAGACCCAGTACTTC

abundance: few
j_gene: TRBJ2-5
d_gene: TRBD2
v_gene: TRBV5-1
CDR3aa: CASSPGGASETQYF
CDR3nt: TGCGCCAGCAGCCCCGGGGGGGCCAGTGAGACCCAGTACTTC

abundance: .
j_gene: TRBJ1-2
d_gene: TRBD1
v_gene: TRBV19
CDR3aa: CASSTGQGKGYTF
CDR3nt: TGTGCCAGTAGTACGGGACAGGGTAAGGGCTACACCTTC

abundance: .
j_gene: TRBJ2-7
d_gene: .
v_gene: TRBV14
CDR3aa: CASGASSHYEQYF
CDR3nt: TGTGCCAGCGGGGCTAGTTCCCACTACGAGCAGTACTTC

abundance: .
j_gene: TRBJ2-5
d_gene: .
v_gene: TRBV7-3
CDR3aa: CASSPGLGTGQETQYF
CDR3nt: TGTGCCAGCAGCCCTGGACTCGGAACCGGCCAAGAGACCCAGTACTTC

abundance: .
j_gene: TRBJ1-1
d_gene: .
v_gene: TRBV29-1
CDR3aa: CSVAVNTEAFF
CDR3nt: TGCAGCGTTGCCGTGAACACTGAAGCTTTCTTT

abundance: .
j_gene: TRBJ2-7
d_gene: .
v_gene: TRBV7-3
CDR3aa: CASSAAGGSYEQYF
CDR3nt: TGTGCCAGCAGCGCTGCCGGGGGCTCCTACGAGCAGTACTTC

abundance: .
j_gene: TRBJ2-7
d_gene: .
v_gene: TRBV6-5
CDR3aa: CASRKYKGVSYEQYF
CDR3nt: TGTGCCAGCAGGAAATATAAGGGGGTTAGCTACGAGCAGTACTTC

abundance: once
j_gene: TRBJ1-5
d_gene: .
v_gene: TRBV6-1
CDR3aa: CASRQVRNQPQHF
CDR3nt: TGTGCCAGCAGACAGGTCAGGAATCAGCCCCAGCATTTT

abundance: .
j_gene: TRBJ2-2
d_gene: .
v_gene: TRBV4-2
CDR3aa: CASSQVGGGELFF
CDR3nt: TGTGCCAGCAGCCAAGTGGGAGGCGGGGAGCTGTTTTTT

abundance: many
j_gene: TRBJ2-1
d_gene: TRBD2
v_gene: TRBV4-2
CDR3aa: CASSQGPSGGQENEQFF
CDR3nt: TGTGCCAGCAGCCAAGGTCCTAGCGGGGGCCAAGAAAATGAGCAGTTCTTC

abundance: .
j_gene: TRBJ1-4
d_gene: TRBD1
v_gene: TRBV5-1
CDR3aa: CASSNRGEKLFF
CDR3nt: TGCGCCAGCAGCAACAGGGGCGAAAAACTGTTTTTT

abundance: .
j_gene: TRBJ2-5
d_gene: .
v_gene: TRBV29-1
CDR3aa: CSVPEPNQETQYF
CDR3nt: TGCAGCGTTCCTGAGCCCAATCAAGAGACCCAGTACTTC

abundance: .
j_gene: TRBJ2-7
d_gene: .
v_gene: TRBV18
CDR3aa: CASSPRSIRSEQYF
CDR3nt: TGTGCCAGCTCACCAAGATCTATCCGAAGCGAGCAGTACTTC

abundance: .
j_gene: TRBJ2-7
d_gene: TRBD1
v_gene: TRBV6-5
CDR3aa: CASSGGTGSYEQYF
CDR3nt: TGTGCCAGCAGTGGGGGGACAGGGTCCTACGAGCAGTACTTC

abundance: .
j_gene: TRBJ2-3
d_gene: TRBD1
v_gene: TRBV10-2
CDR3aa: CASSGLRDRAPSTDTQYF
CDR3nt: TGCGCCAGCAGTGGACTTAGGGACAGGGCCCCTAGCACAGATACGCAGTATTTT

abundance: medium-sized
j_gene: TRBJ1-5
d_gene: .
v_gene: TRBV6-6
CDR3aa: CASSSNRNYLSSPQHF
CDR3nt: TGTGCCAGCAGTTCCAACAGAAATTACCTCTCTTCGCCCCAGCATTTT

abundance: .
j_gene: TRBJ2-3
d_gene: .
v_gene: TRBV2
CDR3aa: CASSPDTGFTDTQYF
CDR3nt: TGTGCCAGCAGTCCGGACACTGGATTCACAGATACGCAGTATTTT

abundance: .
j_gene: TRBJ1-2
d_gene: .
v_gene: TRBV11-3
CDR3aa: CASSPFGGRGYGYTF
CDR3nt: TGTGCCAGCAGCCCTTTTGGCGGCAGGGGCTATGGCTACACCTTC

abundance: .
j_gene: TRBJ2-5
d_gene: TRBD2
v_gene: TRBV10-2
CDR3aa: CASSESRAGGQETQYF
CDR3nt: TGCGCCAGCAGTGAGTCTCGAGCGGGGGGGCAAGAGACCCAGTACTTC

abundance: .
j_gene: TRBJ2-7
d_gene: TRBD1
v_gene: TRBV7-7
CDR3aa: CASRDRSYEQYF
CDR3nt: TGTGCTAGCCGGGACAGGAGCTACGAGCAGTACTTC

abundance: .
j_gene: TRBJ2-3
d_gene: TRBD2
v_gene: TRBV6-1
CDR3aa: CASSELKAGGGTDTQYF
CDR3nt: TGTGCCAGCAGTGAGTTAAAAGCGGGGGGGGGCACAGATACGCAGTATTTT

abundance: .
j_gene: TRBJ1-2
d_gene: .
v_gene: TRBV5-5
CDR3aa: CASSLQGPLVGYTF
CDR3nt: TGTGCCAGCAGTCTACAGGGTCCCCTGGTTGGCTACACCTTC

abundance: .
j_gene: TRBJ2-3
d_gene: .
v_gene: TRBV6-6
CDR3aa: CASSYPTDRRTDTQYF
CDR3nt: TGTGCCAGCAGTTACCCTACTGACAGGCGCACAGATACGCAGTATTTT

abundance: .
j_gene: TRBJ1-4
d_gene: .
v_gene: TRBV5-6
CDR3aa: CASTVGQRSEKLFF
CDR3nt: TGTGCCAGCACCGTCGGACAGAGGAGTGAAAAACTGTTTTTT

abundance: .
j_gene: TRBJ2-7
d_gene: .
v_gene: TRBV30
CDR3aa: CAWSGSRGTYEQYF
CDR3nt: TGTGCCTGGAGCGGGTCAAGGGGGACCTACGAGCAGTACTTC

abundance: few
j_gene: TRBJ1-3
d_gene: .
v_gene: TRBV5-4
CDR3aa: CASSLGASGNTIYF
CDR3nt: TGTGCCAGCAGCTTGGGGGCCTCTGGAAACACCATATATTTT

abundance: .
j_gene: TRBJ1-1
d_gene: TRBD1
v_gene: TRBV5-1
CDR3aa: CASSGQGARKAFF
CDR3nt: TGCGCCAGCAGCGGGCAGGGGGCGCGTAAAGCTTTCTTT

abundance: .
j_gene: TRBJ2-5
d_gene: .
v_gene: TRBV2
CDR3aa: CASSVQETQYF
CDR3nt: TGTGCCAGCAGTGTACAAGAGACCCAGTACTTC

abundance: few
j_gene: TRBJ1-2
d_gene: TRBD1
v_gene: TRBV5-6
CDR3aa: CASSLHFSSGQTNYGYTF
CDR3nt: TGTGCCAGCAGCTTACACTTCTCATCGGGACAGACTAACTATGGCTACACCTTC

abundance: .
j_gene: TRBJ2-7
d_gene: TRBD2
v_gene: TRBV30
CDR3aa: CAWSGLAGNEQYF
CDR3nt: TGTGCCTGGAGTGGACTAGCGGGTAACGAGCAGTACTTC

abundance: .
j_gene: TRBJ2-7
d_gene: TRBD1
v_gene: TRBV30
CDR3aa: CAWSVAFTGVEQYF
CDR3nt: TGTGCCTGGAGTGTGGCCTTCACAGGGGTCGAGCAGTACTTC